Included here is one T cell receptor beta chain sequence, with context. Its matching antigen is unknown. Synthesis of TCR beta cDNA was carried out from about 540 ng total RNA with a constant-region primer. Libraries of TCR beta came from three nested multiplex PCR rounds with slightly modified ARM-PCR. TRBV1-TRBV30 forward primers paired with a C-beta reverse primer were used in the first two PCR rounds, which ran 9 to 10 cycles each. TCRdb called the multiplex PCR reads again in MiXCR, with one record for every CDR3 protein. The repertoire holds about 180,000 distinct CDR3 sequences, with roughly 60% as singletons. Germline DNA was also extracted, and blood RNA derived from unsorted whole blood. The data were taken from a study of tumor-infiltrating lymphocytes in primary liver carcinoma. Overall study: Patients underwent surgical resection for primary liver carcinoma. The patients comprised men and women between the ages of 30 and 69 years. Tumor staging was T1-T3 N0M0; sizes spanned roughly 4.2 to 10 cm across.

Study observations and caveats: Lower overlap was observed for tumor-adjacent and tumor-blood pairs relative to tumor region pairs.

The CDR3 length is 13 residues. The germline V gene has CDR1 MNHEY and CDR2 SVGAGI. V shed 7 bases, J shed 5 bases, and the junction held 6 bases outside the gene matches. This sequence joins TRBV6-5 and TRBJ2-7, with 9 bases matching TRBD1. The receptor was derived from a middle-aged man with primary liver carcinoma and hepatitis B virus infection. The source material was peripheral blood. CDR3 coding DNA: TGTGCCAGCATGCGGACAGGGGCCCACGAGCAGTACTTC. This gives the protein CASMRTGAHEQYF.